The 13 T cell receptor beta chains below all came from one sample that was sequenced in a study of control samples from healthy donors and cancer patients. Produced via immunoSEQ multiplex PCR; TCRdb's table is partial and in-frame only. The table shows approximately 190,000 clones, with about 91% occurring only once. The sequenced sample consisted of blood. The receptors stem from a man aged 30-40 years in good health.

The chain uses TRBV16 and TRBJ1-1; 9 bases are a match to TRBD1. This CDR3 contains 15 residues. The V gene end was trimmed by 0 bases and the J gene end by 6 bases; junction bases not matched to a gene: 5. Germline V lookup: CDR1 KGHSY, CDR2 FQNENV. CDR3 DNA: TGTGCCAGCAGCCAATCCACAGGGGGCGCGGCTGAAGCTTTCTTT. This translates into CASSQSTGGAAEAFF. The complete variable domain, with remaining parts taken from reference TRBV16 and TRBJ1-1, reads GEEVAQTPKHLVRGEGQKAKLYCAPIKGHSYVFWYQQVLKNEFKFLISFQNENVFDETGMPKERFSAKCLPNSPCSLEIQATKLEDSAVYFCASSQSTGGAAEAFFGQGTRLTVV.

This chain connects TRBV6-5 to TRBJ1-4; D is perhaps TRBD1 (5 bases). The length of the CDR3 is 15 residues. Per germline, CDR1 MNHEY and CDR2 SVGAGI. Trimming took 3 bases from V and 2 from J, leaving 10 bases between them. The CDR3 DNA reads TGTGCCAGCAGTTATATGGGGGGGACTAATGAAAAACTGTTTTTT. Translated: CASSYMGGTNEKLFF.

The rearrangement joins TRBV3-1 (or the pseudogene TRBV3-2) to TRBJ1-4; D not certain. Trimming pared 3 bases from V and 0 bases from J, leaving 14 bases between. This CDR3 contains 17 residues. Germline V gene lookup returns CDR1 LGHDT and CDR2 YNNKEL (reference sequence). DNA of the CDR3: TGTGCCAGCAGCCAGGTCCCTACATCGGCAACTAATGAAAAACTGTTTTTT. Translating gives CASSQVPTSATNEKLFF.

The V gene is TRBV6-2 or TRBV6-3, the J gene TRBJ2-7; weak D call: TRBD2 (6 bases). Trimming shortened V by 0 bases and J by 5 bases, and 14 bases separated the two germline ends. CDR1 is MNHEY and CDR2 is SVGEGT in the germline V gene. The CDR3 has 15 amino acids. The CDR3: CASSYSMAGFDEQYF. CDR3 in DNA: TGTGCCAGCAGTTACTCGATGGCGGGATTCGACGAGCAGTACTTC.

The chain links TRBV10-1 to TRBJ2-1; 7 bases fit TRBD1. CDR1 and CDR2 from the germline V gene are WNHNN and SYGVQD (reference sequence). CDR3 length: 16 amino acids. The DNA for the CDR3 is TGCGCAAGGGGGCTCAAGTCCAAAGTGGGTTACAATGAGCAGTTCTTC. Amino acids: CARGLKSKVGYNEQFF.

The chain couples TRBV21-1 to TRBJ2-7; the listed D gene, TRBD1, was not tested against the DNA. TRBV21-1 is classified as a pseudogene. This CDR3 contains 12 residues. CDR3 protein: CASSTGQGEQYF. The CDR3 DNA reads TGTGCCAGCAGCACAGGACAGGGCGAGCAGTACTTC.

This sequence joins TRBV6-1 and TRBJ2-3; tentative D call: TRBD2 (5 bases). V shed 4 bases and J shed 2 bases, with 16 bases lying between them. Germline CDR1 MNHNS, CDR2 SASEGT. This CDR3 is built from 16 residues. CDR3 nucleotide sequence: TGTGCCAGCAGTGCCCGAGCGGATCTTAACACAGATACGCAGTATTTT. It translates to CASSARADLNTDTQYF.

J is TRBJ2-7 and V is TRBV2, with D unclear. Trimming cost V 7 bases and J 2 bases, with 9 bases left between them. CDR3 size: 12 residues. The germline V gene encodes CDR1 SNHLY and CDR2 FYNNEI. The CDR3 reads CASKADAYEQYF. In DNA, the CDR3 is TGTGCCAGCAAGGCAGACGCCTACGAGCAGTACTTC.

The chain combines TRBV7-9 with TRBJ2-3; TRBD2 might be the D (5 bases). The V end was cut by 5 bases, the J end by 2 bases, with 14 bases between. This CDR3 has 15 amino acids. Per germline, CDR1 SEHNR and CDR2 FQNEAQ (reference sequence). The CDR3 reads CASSHLLGNTDTQYF. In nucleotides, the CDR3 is TGTGCCAGCAGCCACTTACTAGGGAACACAGATACGCAGTATTTT. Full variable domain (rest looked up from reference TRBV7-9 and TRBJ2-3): DTGVSQNPRHKITKRGQNVTFRCDPISEHNRLYWYRQTLGQGPEFLTYFQNEAQLEKSRLLSDRFSAERPKGSFSTLEIQRTEQGDSAMYLCASSHLLGNTDTQYFGPGTRLTVL.

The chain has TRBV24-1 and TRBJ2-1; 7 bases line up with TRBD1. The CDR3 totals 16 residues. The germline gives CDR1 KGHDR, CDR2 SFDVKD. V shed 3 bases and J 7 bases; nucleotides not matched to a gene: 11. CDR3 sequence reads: CATSDPRQGSANEQFF. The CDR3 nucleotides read TGTGCCACCAGTGATCCCAGACAGGGATCGGCTAATGAGCAGTTCTTC.

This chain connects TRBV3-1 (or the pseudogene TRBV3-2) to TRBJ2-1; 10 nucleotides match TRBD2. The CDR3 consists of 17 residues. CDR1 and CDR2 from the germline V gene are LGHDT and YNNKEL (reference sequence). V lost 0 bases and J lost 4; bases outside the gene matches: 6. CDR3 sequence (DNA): TGTGCCAGCAGCCAAGATTTAGGACTAGCGGAGTACAATGAGCAGTTCTTC. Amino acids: CASSQDLGLAEYNEQFF.

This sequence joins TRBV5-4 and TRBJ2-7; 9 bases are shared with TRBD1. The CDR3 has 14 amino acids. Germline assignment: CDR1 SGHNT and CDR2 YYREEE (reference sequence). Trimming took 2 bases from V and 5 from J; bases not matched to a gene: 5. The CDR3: CASSFWTGDHEQYF. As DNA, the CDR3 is TGTGCCAGCAGCTTTTGGACAGGGGATCACGAGCAGTACTTC.

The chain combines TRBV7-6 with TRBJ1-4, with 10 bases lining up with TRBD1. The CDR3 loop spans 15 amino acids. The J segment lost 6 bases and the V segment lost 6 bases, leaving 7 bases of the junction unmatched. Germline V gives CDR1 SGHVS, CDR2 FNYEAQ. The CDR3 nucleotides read TGTGCCAGCAGTCCGGCCGGGACAGGGGATGAAAAACTGTTTTTT. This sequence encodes CASSPAGTGDEKLFF.